This T cell receptor beta chain was retrieved from a study of T cells after posttransplantation cyclophosphamide. The study, taken as a whole, reports: TRB overlap between skin or GI tissue T cells and blood was limited. Donor-recipient repertoire similarity was low at 1-2 months, rising over year one.

Only in-frame clones appear in the TCRdb table, and some are missing; sequencing was by immunoSEQ multiplex PCR. The sample includes roughly 41,000 clones, none of them occurring once. The related graft donor's blood sample was taken on the day of bone marrow donation. There are many counts of this clone. Its specificity is not known. CDR3 length: 15 amino acids. Trimming stripped 5 bases from V and 7 bases from J, with 18 bases between. The V gene's germline CDR1 is KGHSH and CDR2 LQKENI. The TCR originated in a man aged 25 to 40 in good health and a related stem cell transplant donor. The gene calls are TRBV18 and TRBJ2-1; D may be TRBD1 (5 bases). Sequences were obtained from PBMCs. This chain's CDR3 is CASSIRQRLENEQFF. The CDR3, as DNA: TGTGCCAGCTCAATAAGACAGCGTTTAGAGAATGAGCAGTTCTTC.